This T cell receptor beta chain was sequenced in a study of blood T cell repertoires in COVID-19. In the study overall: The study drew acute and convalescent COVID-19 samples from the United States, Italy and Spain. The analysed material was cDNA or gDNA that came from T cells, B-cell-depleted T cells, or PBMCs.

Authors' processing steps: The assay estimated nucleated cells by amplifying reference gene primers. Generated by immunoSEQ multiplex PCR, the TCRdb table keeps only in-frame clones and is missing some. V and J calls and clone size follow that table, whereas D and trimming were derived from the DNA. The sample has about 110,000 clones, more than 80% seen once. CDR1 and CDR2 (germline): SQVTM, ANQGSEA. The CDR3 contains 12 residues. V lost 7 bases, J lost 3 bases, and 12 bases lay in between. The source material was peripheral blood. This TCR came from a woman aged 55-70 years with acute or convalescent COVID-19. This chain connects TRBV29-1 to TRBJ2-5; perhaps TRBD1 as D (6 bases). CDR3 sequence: CSADSWKETQYF. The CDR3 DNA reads TGCAGCGCGGACAGCTGGAAAGAGACCCAGTACTTC. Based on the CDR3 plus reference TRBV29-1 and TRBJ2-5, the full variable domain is SAVISQKPSRDICQRGTSLTIQCQVDSQVTMMFWYRQQPGQSLTLIATANQGSEATYESGFVIDKFPISRPNLTFSTLTVSNMSPEDSSIYLCSADSWKETQYFGPGTRLLVL.